A single sample gave rise to the 31 T cell receptor beta chains below, sequenced in a study of PD-1 blockade in classical Hodgkin lymphoma. Clones were sequenced by immunoSEQ multiplex PCR, and TCRdb holds only the in-frame ones, with some missing. The sample records around 16,000 clones, around 93% being singletons. The sample's time point: newly diagnosed, previously untreated cHL patient sample. CD4+ T cells were purified from thawed PBMCs by negative selection. The material sequenced was CD4+ T cells from blood. These receptors originate from a human donor with classical Hodgkin lymphoma.

This clone came up once. The V gene is TRBV19, the J gene TRBJ1-3; D gene unclear. This CDR3 is built from 13 residues. Germline lookup yields CDR1 LNHDA and CDR2 SQIVND (reference sequence). The V gene lost 9 bases and the J gene lost 7 bases, with 16 bases spanning the gap. This chain's CDR3 is CASPRAPGNTIYF. The CDR3 DNA reads TGTGCCAGCCCCCGGGCCCCGGGGAACACCATATATTTT.

The gene calls are TRBV29-1 and TRBJ2-7; 10 positions agree with TRBD2. Germline loops: CDR1 SQVTM, CDR2 ANQGSEA. The CDR3 has 14 amino acids. Unmatched junction bases numbered 5, after V lost 4 bases and J lost 2 bases. The CDR3 spells CSVGGLAETYEQYF. CDR3 coding DNA: TGCAGCGTTGGAGGACTAGCGGAGACCTACGAGCAGTACTTC.

This clone was seen just once. The gene calls are TRBV5-4 and TRBJ2-3, with D unresolved. Germline V gene sequence: CDR1 SGHNT, CDR2 YYREEE (reference sequence). The V and J ends lost 4 bases and 3 bases respectively, with 15 bases between them. The CDR3 totals 15 residues. DNA for the CDR3: TGTGCCAGCAGCCCCGGTGTGAGTGGGACAGATACGCAGTATTTT. It is translated as CASSPGVSGTDTQYF.

This chain uses TRBV5-5 with TRBJ1-1; D not resolved. The CDR3 is 17 residues long. Germline V gene data show CDR1 as SGHKS and CDR2 as YYEKEE (reference sequence). V shed 0 bases and J shed 2 bases, with 17 bases lying between them. The DNA for the CDR3 is TGTGCCAGCAGCTTGGTTATTGATGCTCTGCAAAACACTGAAGCTTTCTTT. Its translation is CASSLVIDALQNTEAFF.

This chain uses TRBV7-9 with TRBJ2-7; TRBD2 matches at 8 bases. The CDR3 has 14 residues. Unmatched junction bases numbered 2, after V lost 3 bases and J lost 1 base. The germline gives CDR1 SEHNR, CDR2 FQNEAQ (reference sequence). The CDR3 spells CASSLQRESYEQYF. CDR3 DNA sequence: TGTGCCAGCAGCTTGCAGCGGGAGTCCTACGAGCAGTACTTC.

This rearrangement joins TRBV10-1 to TRBJ2-1, with 13 bases that match TRBD2. The ends lost 5 bases at V and 8 bases at J; junction bases unmatched: 3. Germline V gene data show CDR1 as WNHNN and CDR2 as SYGVQD (reference sequence). This CDR3 spans 14 amino acids. Written as DNA, the CDR3 is TGCGCCAGCAGTTGGACTAGCGGGGGCGATGAGCAGTTCTTC. Encoded protein: CASSWTSGGDEQFF.

The chain uses TRBV13 and TRBJ2-1; TRBD2 might be the D (6 bases). In germline, CDR1 is PRHDT, CDR2 FYEKMQ (reference sequence). CDR3 length equals 16 residues. V was pared by 7 bases and J by 0 bases, with 16 bases between. CDR3 in amino acids: CASNRGYGSSYNEQFF. As DNA, the CDR3 is TGTGCCAGCAACCGAGGATACGGGAGCTCCTACAATGAGCAGTTCTTC.

The chain employs TRBV7-9 and TRBJ2-7; a weak D match, TRBD2 (7 bases). The CDR3 runs 11 residues. Trimming took off 8 bases at V and 7 bases at J, with 12 bases between the two ends. Germline CDR1 SEHNR, CDR2 FQNEAQ (reference sequence). In DNA, the CDR3 is TGTGCCAGCGGGGGGGCGTGGGAGCAGTACTTC. It is translated as CASGGAWEQYF.

The J gene is TRBJ1-5, the V gene TRBV30; weak D call: TRBD1 (5 bases). CDR3 length equals 13 residues. Trimming removed 2 bases from V and 3 bases from J, with 8 bases in between. Germline lookup yields CDR1 GTSNPN and CDR2 SVGIG (reference sequence). The CDR3 protein is CAWSLTANQPQHF. Here the CDR3 DNA reads TGTGCCTGGAGTTTGACAGCCAATCAGCCCCAGCATTTT.

The chain is built from TRBV5-1 and TRBJ2-3; TRBD1 matches 7 bases. The CDR3 covers 15 residues. Germline assignment: CDR1 SGHRS and CDR2 YFSETQ. Trimming cost V 4 bases and J 1 base; bases outside gene matches: 6. In DNA form, the CDR3 reads TGCGCCAGCAGCCCAGGGGGTCACCGCACAGATACGCAGTATTTT. Encoded protein: CASSPGGHRTDTQYF.

This clone was picked up a small number of times. The chain couples TRBV7-9 to TRBJ1-2, with D hard to call. V was pared by 5 bases and J by 7 bases, with 20 bases between. This CDR3 spans 15 amino acids. Germline V CDR1 and CDR2: SEHNR, FQNEAQ (reference sequence). The DNA of the CDR3 is TGTGCCAGCAGCGGTCGGAGTTGGGAAGATTCTGGCTACACCTTC. Its translation: CASSGRSWEDSGYTF.

V and J are TRBV10-1 and TRBJ1-1, with D unresolved. Trimming took off 8 bases at V and 3 bases at J, with 10 bases between the two ends. CDR1 and CDR2 from the germline V gene are WNHNN and SYGVQD (reference sequence). This CDR3 contains 12 residues. CDR3 region: CASGYRDTEAFF. The CDR3 DNA sequence: TGCGCCAGCGGATACCGAGACACTGAAGCTTTCTTT.

This clone showed up just a few times. The chain combines TRBV11-2 with TRBJ2-5, with D unresolved. The CDR3 is 14 residues long. Germline CDR1 reads SGHAT; CDR2 reads FQNNGV. Trimming took 2 bases from V and 4 from J, leaving 11 bases between them. The CDR3 spells CASSLLHVGETQYF. In DNA form, the CDR3 reads TGTGCCAGCAGCTTACTACACGTCGGAGAGACCCAGTACTTC.

The rearrangement joins TRBV18 to TRBJ2-5; the D gene could be TRBD1 or TRBD2 (5 bases each). The CDR3 runs to 17 residues. Looked up from germline, CDR1 is KGHSH and CDR2 is LQKENI. Trimming left V 3 bases short and J 1 base short, with 18 bases between. The CDR3 bases are TGTGCCAGCTCACCTCAGTCGGGGTTTGGGGCCCAAGAGACCCAGTACTTC. It translates to CASSPQSGFGAQETQYF.

The CDR3, as DNA: TGTGCCAGCAGCGAGGACAGGGCGGGGAATGAGCAGTTCTTC. This gives the protein CASSEDRAGNEQFF. The rearrangement uses TRBV7-8 and TRBJ2-1; 8 bases line up with TRBD1. In germline, CDR1 is SGHVS, CDR2 FQNEAQ. There are 14 residues in the CDR3. The V gene end was trimmed by 5 bases and the J gene end by 7 bases; junction bases not matched to a gene: 7. The entire variable domain, with the rest obtained from reference TRBV7-8 and TRBJ2-1, is as follows: GAGVSQSPRYKVAKRGQDVALRCDPISGHVSLFWYQQALGQGPEFLTYFQNEAQLDKSGLPSDRFFAERPEGSVSTLKIQRTQQEDSAVYLCASSEDRAGNEQFFGPGTRLTVL.

This clone was picked up one time. The chain recombines TRBV6-5 with TRBJ1-2; D is ambiguous. V was cut by 7 bases and J by 7 bases, with 19 bases left in between. The CDR3 covers 14 residues. Germline values: CDR1 MNHEY, CDR2 SVGAGI. The CDR3 nucleotides read TGTGCCAGCACCACCTTCGCTAGGGATGGTGGCTACACCTTC. Translation: CASTTFARDGGYTF.

The V gene is TRBV9, the J gene TRBJ1-1, with 7 bases aligning to TRBD1. Trimming removed 4 bases from V and 1 base from J; junction bases left unmatched: 4. CDR3 size: 14 residues. Per germline, CDR1 SGDLS and CDR2 YYNGEE. The CDR3 coding sequence is TGTGCCAGCAGCCTTCGACAGGGGAACACTGAAGCTTTCTTT. Translating gives CASSLRQGNTEAFF.

This clone was observed a handful of times. CDR3 coding DNA: TGTGCCAGCAGCTCCTTTGGCACTGAAGCTTTCTTT. Its translation is CASSSFGTEAFF. The chain joins TRBV7-9 to TRBJ1-1; no firm D call. The CDR3 totals 12 residues. The V gene's germline CDR1 is SEHNR and CDR2 FQNEAQ (reference sequence). Trimming cost V 4 bases and J 4 bases, with 7 bases left between them.

The chain carries TRBV9 and TRBJ2-1, with 7 bases fitting TRBD2. Germline CDR1 reads SGDLS; CDR2 reads YYNGEE. V lost 0 bases to trimming and J lost 0 bases; unmatched junction nucleotides: 6. The CDR3 spans 17 residues. CDR3 DNA sequence: TGTGCCAGCAGCGTAGGTCCTAGCGGAAGCTCCTACAATGAGCAGTTCTTC. This encodes CASSVGPSGSSYNEQFF.

This sequence joins TRBV6-5 and TRBJ2-5; D is unresolved. Gene TRBJ2-7 matches the end of the DNA better, so the J call may be wrong. Germline V gives CDR1 MNHEY, CDR2 SVGAGI. This CDR3 is 13 amino acids long. The CDR3, as DNA: TGTGCCAGCAGCTCGCTCGACCCCTACGAGCAGTACTTC. This codes for CASSSLDPYEQYF.

The rearrangement links TRBV11-3 to TRBJ2-7, with D tentatively TRBD2 (6 bases). This CDR3 has 12 residues. The germline V gene encodes CDR1 SGHNT and CDR2 YENEEA. Trimming cost V 2 bases and J 6 bases, with 8 bases left between them. CDR3 amino acids: CASSLIGGEQYF. The CDR3 DNA is TGTGCCAGCAGCTTAATCGGGGGCGAGCAGTACTTC.

V is TRBV7-8 and J is TRBJ1-4; tentative D call: TRBD1 (5 bases). Germline V gene sequence: CDR1 SGHVS, CDR2 FQNEAQ. Trimming shortened V by 6 bases and J by 8 bases, and 16 bases separated the two germline ends. This CDR3 has 14 residues. The CDR3 protein is CASRYRDAGEKLFF. In DNA form, the CDR3 reads TGTGCCAGCAGGTACCGGGACGCCGGGGAAAAACTGTTTTTT.

The chain is built from TRBV28 and TRBJ1-3, with 9 bases aligning to TRBD1. The CDR3 is 15 residues long. From germline, CDR1 is MDHEN and CDR2 SYDVKM. J lost 14 bases, V lost 6 bases, and 17 bases had no gene match. CDR3 sequence: CASRPISGTGKAVYF. CDR3 nucleotide sequence: TGTGCCAGCAGGCCAATATCCGGGACAGGGAAAGCAGTATATTTT.

The V call is TRBV21-1, the J call TRBJ1-1; the table's D call of TRBD1 was not tested on the DNA. TRBV21-1 is a pseudogene locus. CDR3 size: 16 residues. CDR3 DNA sequence: TGTGCCAGCAGCAAAGCGCAGGGGGCGCGAAGCACTGAAGCTTTCTTT. It encodes CASSKAQGARSTEAFF.

The chain is built from TRBV5-4 and TRBJ2-2; D might be TRBD1 (5 bases). From germline, CDR1 is SGHNT and CDR2 YYREEE (reference sequence). Trimming took 5 bases from V and 0 from J, leaving 8 bases between them. CDR3 length: 14 amino acids. CDR3 amino acids: CASSGAANTGELFF. The DNA of the CDR3 is TGTGCCAGCAGTGGGGCAGCGAACACCGGGGAGCTGTTTTTT.

V and J are TRBV4-1 and TRBJ1-6, with 7 positions matching TRBD1. This CDR3 region has 15 residues. From germline, CDR1 is MGHRA and CDR2 YSYEKL. The trim removed 4 bases at V and 5 bases at J, leaving 5 bases unmatched. CDR3 loop: CASSRAQGNNSPLHF. The CDR3 DNA reads TGCGCCAGCAGCCGAGCACAGGGGAATAATTCACCCCTCCACTTT.

This chain uses TRBV30 with TRBJ1-5; D unresolved. The CDR3 runs to 13 residues. Germline CDR1 reads GTSNPN; CDR2 reads SVGIG (reference sequence). V was pared by 4 bases and J by 3 bases, with 10 bases between. CDR3 DNA: TGTGCCTGGACCTCGGGTTTCAATCAGCCCCAGCATTTT. It translates to CAWTSGFNQPQHF.

The rearrangement links TRBV25-1 to TRBJ2-3, with a possible D match to TRBD2 (5 bases). The germline V gene encodes CDR1 MGHDK and CDR2 SYGVNS. V dropped 5 bases and J dropped 0 bases, with 9 bases sitting between them. The CDR3 runs to 14 residues. CDR3 sequence (DNA): TGTGCCAGCAGTCGAAGCGGTAGCACAGATACGCAGTATTTT. This encodes CASSRSGSTDTQYF.

This clone was recorded a few times. The chain is built from TRBV5-1 and TRBJ2-1; D may be TRBD2 (6 bases). CDR3 length: 16 residues. Germline V gene lookup returns CDR1 SGHRS and CDR2 YFSETQ. V lost 0 bases and J 4 bases, leaving 14 bases between the germline ends. This CDR3 is CASSLVSGAIYNEQFF. CDR3 nucleotides: TGCGCCAGCAGCTTGGTCTCGGGAGCGATATACAATGAGCAGTTCTTC.

J is TRBJ2-3 and V is TRBV27, with 7 bases aligning to TRBD2. The CDR3 contains 19 residues. Losses at the gene ends were 1 base for V and 0 bases for J; bases not matched to a gene: 13. Germline values: CDR1 MNHEY, CDR2 SMNVEV (reference sequence). Here the CDR3 reads CASSLFLPRASGSTDTQYF. The DNA for the CDR3 is TGTGCCAGCAGTTTATTCCTCCCCAGGGCTAGCGGTAGCACAGATACGCAGTATTTT.

This clone was recorded a few times. The chain couples TRBV18 to TRBJ1-1, with D perhaps TRBD1 (5 bases). This CDR3 spans 12 amino acids. Germline V lookup: CDR1 KGHSH, CDR2 LQKENI. V was cut by 6 bases and J by 8 bases, with 13 bases left in between. As DNA, the CDR3 is TGTGCCAGCTCTCCCAGGGAGCAGGAAGCTTTCTTT. Translated: CASSPREQEAFF.